This T cell receptor (beta chain) was sequenced for a study of monozygotic twins with inflammatory bowel disease. Study outcomes and limitations: Researchers report that IBD patients shared fewer clonotypes with others than healthy twins, especially amid disease activity.

CDR3 length: 14 residues. Per the germline V gene, CDR1 is LNHDA and CDR2 is SQIVND (reference sequence). Concerning this clonotype itself: As yet, its antigen is unknown.

Investigators pulled total RNA out of whole blood and did not sort T cells. Template switching introduced UMIs that contain a 6-nucleotide sample barcode. The authors ran two nested PCRs of around 15 and 10 cycles on TCRalpha and TCRbeta cDNA. TCRdb reanalyzed the 5' RACE reads, giving one entry per CDR3 protein sequence and no DNA. The sample's table shows about 350,000 distinct CDR3 sequences. The genes are TRBV19 and TRBJ1-3. Sample: blood. The receptor's source is a human donor with ulcerative colitis or Crohn's disease, or a healthy co-twin of an affected twin (not recorded which). Here the CDR3 reads CASRSSGTGNTIYF.